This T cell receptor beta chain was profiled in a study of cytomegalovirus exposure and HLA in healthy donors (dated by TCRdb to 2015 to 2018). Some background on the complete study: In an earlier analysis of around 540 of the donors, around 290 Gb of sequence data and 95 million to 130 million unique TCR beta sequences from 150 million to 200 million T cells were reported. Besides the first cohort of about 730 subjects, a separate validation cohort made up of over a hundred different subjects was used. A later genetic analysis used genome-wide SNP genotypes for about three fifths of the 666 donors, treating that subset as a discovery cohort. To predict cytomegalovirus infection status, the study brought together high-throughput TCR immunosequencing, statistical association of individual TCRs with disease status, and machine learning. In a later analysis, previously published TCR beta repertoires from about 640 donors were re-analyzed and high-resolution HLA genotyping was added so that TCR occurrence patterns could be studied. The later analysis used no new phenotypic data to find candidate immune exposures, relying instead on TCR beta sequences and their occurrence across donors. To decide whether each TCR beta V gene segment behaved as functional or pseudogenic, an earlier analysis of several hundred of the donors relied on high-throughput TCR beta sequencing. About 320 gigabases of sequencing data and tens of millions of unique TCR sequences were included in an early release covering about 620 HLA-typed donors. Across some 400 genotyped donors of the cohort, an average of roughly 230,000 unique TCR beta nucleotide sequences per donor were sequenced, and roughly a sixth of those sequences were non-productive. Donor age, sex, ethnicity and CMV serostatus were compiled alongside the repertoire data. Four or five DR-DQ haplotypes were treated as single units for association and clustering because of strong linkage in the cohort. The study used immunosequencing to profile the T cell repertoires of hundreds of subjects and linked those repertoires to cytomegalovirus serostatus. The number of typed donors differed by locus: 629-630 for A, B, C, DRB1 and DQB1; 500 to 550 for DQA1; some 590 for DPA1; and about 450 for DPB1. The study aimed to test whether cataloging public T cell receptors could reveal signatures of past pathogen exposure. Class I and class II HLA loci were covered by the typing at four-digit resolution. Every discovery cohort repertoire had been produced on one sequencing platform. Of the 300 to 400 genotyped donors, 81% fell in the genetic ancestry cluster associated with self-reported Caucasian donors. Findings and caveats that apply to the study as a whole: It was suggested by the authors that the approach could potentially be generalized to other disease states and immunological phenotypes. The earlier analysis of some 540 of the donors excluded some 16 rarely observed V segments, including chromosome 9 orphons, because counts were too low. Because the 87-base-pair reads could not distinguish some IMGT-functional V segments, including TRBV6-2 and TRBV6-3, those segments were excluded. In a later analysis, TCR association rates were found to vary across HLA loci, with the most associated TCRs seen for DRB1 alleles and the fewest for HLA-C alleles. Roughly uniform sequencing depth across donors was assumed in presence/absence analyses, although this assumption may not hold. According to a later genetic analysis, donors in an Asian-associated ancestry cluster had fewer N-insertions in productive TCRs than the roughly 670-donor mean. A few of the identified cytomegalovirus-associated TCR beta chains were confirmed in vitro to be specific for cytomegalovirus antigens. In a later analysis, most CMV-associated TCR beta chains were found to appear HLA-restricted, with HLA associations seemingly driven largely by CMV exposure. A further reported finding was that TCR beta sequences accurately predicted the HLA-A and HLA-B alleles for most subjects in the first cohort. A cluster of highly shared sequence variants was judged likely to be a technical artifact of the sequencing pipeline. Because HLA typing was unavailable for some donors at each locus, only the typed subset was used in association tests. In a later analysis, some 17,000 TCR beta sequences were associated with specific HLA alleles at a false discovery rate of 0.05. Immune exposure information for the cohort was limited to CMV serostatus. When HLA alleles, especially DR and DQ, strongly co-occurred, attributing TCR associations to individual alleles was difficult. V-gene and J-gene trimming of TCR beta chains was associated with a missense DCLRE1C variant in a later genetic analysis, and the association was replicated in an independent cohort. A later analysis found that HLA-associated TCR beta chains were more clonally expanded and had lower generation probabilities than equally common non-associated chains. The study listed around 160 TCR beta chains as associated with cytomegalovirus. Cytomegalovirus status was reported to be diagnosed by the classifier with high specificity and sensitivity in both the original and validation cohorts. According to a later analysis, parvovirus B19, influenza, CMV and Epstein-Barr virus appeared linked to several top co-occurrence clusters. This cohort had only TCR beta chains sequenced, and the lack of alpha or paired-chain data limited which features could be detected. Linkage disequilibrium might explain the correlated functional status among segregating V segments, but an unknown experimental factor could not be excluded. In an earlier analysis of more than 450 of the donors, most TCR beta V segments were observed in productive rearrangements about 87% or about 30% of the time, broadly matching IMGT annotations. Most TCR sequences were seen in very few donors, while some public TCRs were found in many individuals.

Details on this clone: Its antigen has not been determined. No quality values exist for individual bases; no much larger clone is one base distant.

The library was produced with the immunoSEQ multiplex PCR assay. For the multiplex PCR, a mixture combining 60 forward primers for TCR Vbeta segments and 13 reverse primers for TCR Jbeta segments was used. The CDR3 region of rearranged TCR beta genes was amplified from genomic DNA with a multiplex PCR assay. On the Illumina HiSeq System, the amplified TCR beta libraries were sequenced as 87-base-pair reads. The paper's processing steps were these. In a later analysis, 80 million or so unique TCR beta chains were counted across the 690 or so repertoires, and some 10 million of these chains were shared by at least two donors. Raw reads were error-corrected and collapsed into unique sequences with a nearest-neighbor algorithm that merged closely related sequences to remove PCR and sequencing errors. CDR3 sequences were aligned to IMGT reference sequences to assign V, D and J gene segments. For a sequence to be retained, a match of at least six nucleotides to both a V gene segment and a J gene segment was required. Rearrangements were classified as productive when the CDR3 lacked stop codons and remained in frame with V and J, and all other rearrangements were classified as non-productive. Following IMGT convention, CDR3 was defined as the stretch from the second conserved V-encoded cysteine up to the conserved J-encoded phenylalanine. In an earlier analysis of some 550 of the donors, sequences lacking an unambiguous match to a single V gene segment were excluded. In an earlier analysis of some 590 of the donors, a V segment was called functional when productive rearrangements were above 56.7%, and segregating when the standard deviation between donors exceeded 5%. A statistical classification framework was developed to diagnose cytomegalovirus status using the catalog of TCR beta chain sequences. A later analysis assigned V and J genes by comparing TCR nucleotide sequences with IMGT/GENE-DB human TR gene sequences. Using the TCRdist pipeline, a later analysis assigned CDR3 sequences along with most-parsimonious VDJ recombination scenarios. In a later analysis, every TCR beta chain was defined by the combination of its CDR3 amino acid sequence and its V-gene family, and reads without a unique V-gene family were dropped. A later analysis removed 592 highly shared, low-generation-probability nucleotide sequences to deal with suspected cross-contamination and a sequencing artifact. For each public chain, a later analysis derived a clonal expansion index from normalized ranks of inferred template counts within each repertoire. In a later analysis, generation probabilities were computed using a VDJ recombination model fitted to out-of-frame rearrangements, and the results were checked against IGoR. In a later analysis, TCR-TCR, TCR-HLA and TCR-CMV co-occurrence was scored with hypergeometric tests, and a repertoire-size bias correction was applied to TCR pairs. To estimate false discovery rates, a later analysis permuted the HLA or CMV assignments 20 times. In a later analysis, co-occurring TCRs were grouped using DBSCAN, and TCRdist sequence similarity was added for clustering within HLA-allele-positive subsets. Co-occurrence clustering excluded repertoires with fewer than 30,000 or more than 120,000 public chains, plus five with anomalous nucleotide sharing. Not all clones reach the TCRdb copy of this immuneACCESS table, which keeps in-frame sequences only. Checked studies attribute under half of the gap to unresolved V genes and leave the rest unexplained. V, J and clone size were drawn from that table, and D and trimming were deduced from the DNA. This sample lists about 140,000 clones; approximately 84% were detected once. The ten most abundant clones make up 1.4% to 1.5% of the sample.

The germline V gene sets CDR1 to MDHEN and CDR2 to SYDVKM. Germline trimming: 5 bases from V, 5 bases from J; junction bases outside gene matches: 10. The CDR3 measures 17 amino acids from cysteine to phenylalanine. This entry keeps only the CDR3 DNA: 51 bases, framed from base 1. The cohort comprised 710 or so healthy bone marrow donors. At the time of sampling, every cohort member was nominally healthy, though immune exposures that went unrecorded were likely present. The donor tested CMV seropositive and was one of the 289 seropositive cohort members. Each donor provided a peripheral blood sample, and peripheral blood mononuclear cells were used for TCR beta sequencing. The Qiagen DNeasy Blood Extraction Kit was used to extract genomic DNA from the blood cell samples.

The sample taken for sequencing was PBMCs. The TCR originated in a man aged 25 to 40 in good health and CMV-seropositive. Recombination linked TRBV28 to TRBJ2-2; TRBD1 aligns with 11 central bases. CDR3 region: CASSPAGTGGVTGELFF. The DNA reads TGTGCCAGCAGTCCCGCCGGGACAGGGGGTGTTACCGGGGAGCTGTTTTTT.